This T cell receptor beta chain was obtained from a study of cytotoxic CD8 clonotypes in ibrutinib-treated CLL. Study-level information: The patients, some eleven relapsed/refractory and more than 14 treatment-naive, included about 18 who were IGHV unmutated.

The CDR3 is 14 residues long. V was shortened by 1 base and J by 11 bases, with 15 bases between the two germline ends. Germline V gene lookup returns CDR1 SGHTA and CDR2 FQGNSA. Repertoires were generated with immunoSEQ multiplex PCR, while TCRdb's copy carries only in-frame clones and drops some. The repertoire holds about 24,000 clones, approximately 72% seen once, with under 9.5% in the top ten. The V call is TRBV7-2, the J call TRBJ1-5; D unclear. This TCR was sampled from a human donor with chronic lymphocytic leukemia. Source: PBMCs, taken before ibrutinib treatment. In DNA form, the CDR3 reads TGTGCCAGCAGCTTAGGCGGGCAGCCCCAGGCCCAGCATTTT. Its translation: CASSLGGQPQAQHF.